The 13 T cell receptor beta chains below come from one sample, sequenced in a study of blood T cell repertoires in COVID-19. Method: immunoSEQ multiplex PCR; TCRdb's copy keeps in-frame clones and lacks some. The sample lists about 180,000 clones, more than 70% occurring once. The sequenced material came from PBMCs or T cells enriched from blood (not recorded which). The source is a middle-aged man who had recovered from COVID-19.

This chain uses TRBV3-1 (or the pseudogene TRBV3-2) with TRBJ1-1; the D gene is possibly TRBD1 (6 bases). Trimming shortened V by 4 bases and J by 3 bases, and 12 bases separated the two germline ends. This CDR3 has 14 amino acids. Germline assignment: CDR1 LGHDT and CDR2 YNNKEL (reference sequence). CDR3 DNA: TGTGCCAGCAGCCCCCAGACAGGACACACTGAAGCTTTCTTT. It yields the protein CASSPQTGHTEAFF.

This chain joins TRBV20-1 and TRBJ2-3; D gene unclear. Germline V gene sequence: CDR1 DFQATT, CDR2 SNEGSKA (reference sequence). The CDR3 is 13 residues long. V was clipped by 3 bases and J by 6 bases, with 13 bases between them. The CDR3 protein is CSASIVVVDTQYF. CDR3 nucleotides: TGCAGTGCTAGTATAGTGGTGGTGGATACGCAGTATTTT.

V is TRBV7-9 and J is TRBJ1-2, with D unclear. The germline V gene encodes CDR1 SEHNR and CDR2 FQNEAQ (reference sequence). This CDR3 region has 15 residues. V was pared by 7 bases and J by 4 bases, with 19 bases between. The CDR3, as DNA: TGTGCCAGCAACTCGTTCGAGGCCATAAGCTATGGCTACACCTTC. It translates to CASNSFEAISYGYTF.

The rearrangement joins TRBV30 to TRBJ2-3, with TRBD1 matching 8 bases. CDR1 is GTSNPN and CDR2 is SVGIG in the germline V gene (reference sequence). V lost 0 bases, J lost 0 bases, and 2 bases stayed unmatched. This CDR3 is built from 15 residues. CDR3 sequence: CAWSVRQGSTDTQYF. The DNA for the CDR3 is TGTGCCTGGAGTGTACGACAGGGGAGCACAGATACGCAGTATTTT.

The chain employs TRBV6-1 and TRBJ1-2; TRBD1 aligns across 7 bases. CDR1 MNHNS and CDR2 SASEGT come from the germline V gene. The V gene end was trimmed by 0 bases and the J gene end by 5 bases; junction bases not matched to a gene: 6. The CDR3 is 15 residues long. CDR3 protein: CASSEAGTELYGYTF. CDR3 nucleotide sequence: TGTGCCAGCAGTGAAGCCGGGACAGAGCTTTATGGCTACACCTTC.

This chain uses TRBV5-1 with TRBJ1-2; 9 positions match TRBD1. The J segment lost 4 bases and the V segment lost 4 bases, leaving 14 bases of the junction unmatched. The CDR3 sequence is 17 residues long. Germline V gene sequence: CDR1 SGHRS, CDR2 YFSETQ. CDR3 amino acids: CASSPLDTGGAGYGYTF. CDR3 in DNA: TGCGCCAGCAGCCCCTTGGATACAGGGGGCGCGGGCTATGGCTACACCTTC.

The CDR3, as DNA: TGTGCCACCAGTGGGACAGGGGATAAAATGGTAGTGGACACTGAAGCTTTCTTT. It is translated as CATSGTGDKMVVDTEAFF. The gene calls are TRBV24-1 and TRBJ1-1; 9 bases line up with TRBD1. Germline trimming cut 5 bases from V and 3 bases from J; bases unmatched to any gene: 15. The CDR3 covers 18 residues. Germline V gene sequence: CDR1 KGHDR, CDR2 SFDVKD.

CDR3 residues: CASSPSLQEYNYGYTF. DNA for the CDR3: TGTGCCAGCAGCCCAAGCCTACAGGAATATAACTATGGCTACACCTTC. The V gene is TRBV9, the J gene TRBJ1-2; D may be TRBD1 (5 bases). The germline gives CDR1 SGDLS, CDR2 YYNGEE. The CDR3 is made up of 16 amino acids. The V and J ends lost 4 bases and 1 base respectively, with 17 bases between them.

In this sample, this clone turned up once. CDR3 amino acids: CASNLRGPSYEQYF. The CDR3 nucleotides read TGTGCCAGCAATCTCAGGGGGCCCTCCTACGAGCAGTACTTC. The J gene is TRBJ2-7, the V gene TRBV11-2, with 8 bases identical to TRBD1. The germline V gene encodes CDR1 SGHAT and CDR2 FQNNGV. The V gene end was trimmed by 7 bases and the J gene end by 0 bases; junction bases not matched to a gene: 5. The CDR3 extends over 14 amino acids.

This chain connects TRBV28 to TRBJ1-5; D is perhaps TRBD1 (6 bases). The germline V gene has CDR1 MDHEN and CDR2 SYDVKM. The V end lost 7 bases, the J end lost 5 bases, and 15 bases lay between the germline ends. This CDR3 is built from 14 residues. The CDR3 sequence is CASTRGGGDQPQHF. In nucleotides, the CDR3 is TGTGCCAGCACCCGCGGGGGGGGCGATCAGCCCCAGCATTTT. The whole variable domain, remainder taken from reference TRBV28 and TRBJ1-5, is DVKVTQSSRYLVKRTGEKVFLECVQDMDHENMFWYRQDPGLGLRLIYFSYDVKMKEKGDIPEGYSVSREKKERFSLILESASTNQTSMYLCASTRGGGDQPQHFGDGTRLSIL.

The chain uses TRBV28 and TRBJ1-5; D gene ambiguous. The CDR3 loop spans 15 amino acids. Deletions cut 8 bases from V and 4 bases from J, with 18 bases between. Germline values: CDR1 MDHEN, CDR2 SYDVKM. CDR3 region: CASREEVLGNQPQHF. CDR3 nucleotide sequence: TGTGCCAGCCGTGAGGAGGTCCTGGGGAATCAGCCCCAGCATTTT.

Only one count was recorded for this clone. The J gene is TRBJ2-1, the V gene TRBV7-2; 11 bases are a match to TRBD2. Unmatched junction bases numbered 6, after V lost 6 bases and J lost 5 bases. CDR3 length: 15 amino acids. CDR1 and CDR2 (germline): SGHTA, FQGNSA. CDR3 sequence reads: CASSLTSGTHNEQFF. The CDR3 region has the DNA TGTGCCAGCAGTTTGACTAGCGGGACGCACAATGAGCAGTTCTTC. Supplemented by reference TRBV7-2 and TRBJ2-1, the full variable domain reads GAGVSQSPSNKVTEKGKDVELRCDPISGHTALYWYRQSLGQGLEFLIYFQGNSAPDKSGLPSDRFSAERTGGSVSTLTIQRTQQEDSAVYLCASSLTSGTHNEQFFGPGTRLTVL.

This clone appeared a single time. CDR3 amino acids: CASSVNSNTIYF. The CDR3 region has the DNA TGTGCCAGCAGCGTTAATTCAAACACCATATATTTT. J is TRBJ1-3 and V is TRBV5-4; no clear D. The CDR3 runs to 12 residues. The germline CDR1 and CDR2 sequences are SGHNT and YYREEE (reference sequence). The V gene lost 4 bases and the J gene lost 6 bases, with 8 bases spanning the gap. Based on the CDR3 plus reference TRBV5-4 and TRBJ1-3, the full variable domain is ETGVTQSPTHLIKTRGQQVTLRCSSQSGHNTVSWYQQALGQGPQFIFQYYREEENGRGNFPPRFSGLQFPNYSSELNVNALELDDSALYLCASSVNSNTIYFGEGSWLTVV.